This T cell receptor (beta chain) was identified in a study of OX40 agonist ivuxolimab in advanced cancers. Study-level background: Partial responses were observed in three patients, of whom one had hepatocellular carcinoma and two had cutaneous melanoma.

The CDR3 consists of 15 residues. V was trimmed by 5 bases and J by 0 bases, leaving 11 bases between them. Per the germline V gene, CDR1 is SNHLY and CDR2 is FYNNEI. At cycle 4 day 1, cycle 7 day 1, and baseline, blood was sampled. Study-wide results and limits: By week 6 at 0.1 to 3.0 mg/kg, blood CD4+ and CD8+ T cells had expanded clonally.

This table comes from immunoSEQ multiplex PCR, and its TCRdb copy is limited to in-frame clones, with some not included. The sample gives 50,000 to 75,000 clones, roughly four fifths of which show up once; 3.4% is in the top ten. Note on this clone: Its antigen is not known.

This chain joins TRBV2 and TRBJ1-3, with D maybe TRBD1 (6 bases). This specimen consisted of CD4+ or CD8+ T cells sorted from blood, obtained in a trial of the OX40 agonist ivuxolimab. The TCR originated in an adult with an advanced solid tumor such as melanoma, head and neck, liver or kidney cancer. The CDR3 DNA sequence: TGTGCCAGCAGTTTACAGGGACACTCTGGAAACACCATATATTTT. Encoded protein: CASSLQGHSGNTIYF.